Listed here are 7 T cell receptor beta chains from one sample, sequenced in a study of tumor and adjacent non-tumor tissue in lung cancer. This sample's RNA came from whole unsorted tissue. The normal lung tissue was taken more than 3 cm from the tumor edge. Three rounds of nested PCR, following a modified ARM-PCR protocol, produced the TCRbeta library. Using its own MiXCR run on the multiplex PCR reads, TCRdb lists one record per CDR3 protein. Of about 43,000 distinct CDR3 sequences listed, around three fifths were seen once; the top ten hold under 50%. Material: distant non-tumor lung tissue. All receptors derive from a man aged 45-65 years with non-small cell lung cancer.

This clonotype has more than one count but fewer than ten. The chain has TRBV7-2 and TRBJ1-3; 9 positions match TRBD1. The CDR3 is 16 residues long. Germline values: CDR1 SGHTA, CDR2 FQGNSA. The junction had 6 bases not matched to a gene; V was cut back by 6 bases and J by 0 bases. The CDR3 is CASSLQGAGSGNTIYF. Here the CDR3 DNA reads TGTGCCAGCAGTTTACAGGGGGCAGGCTCTGGAAACACCATATATTTT.

A word on this clonotype: A much more abundant neighbour one base away suggests this may be a read error. The chain couples TRBV12-3 or TRBV12-4 to TRBJ2-7, with 7 bases that match TRBD1. There are 16 residues in the CDR3. CDR3 residues: CTSSFSPRQGPYEQYF. The CDR3 DNA reads TGTACCAGCAGTTTTTCTCCCAGACAGGGCCCCTACGAGCAGTACTTC.

This clonotype is a singleton in its sample. This may be a read error, as it is one base from a much larger clone. The chain combines TRBV11-2 with TRBJ2-3; TRBD2 is a possible D gene (5 bases). Germline CDR1 reads SGHAT; CDR2 reads FQNNGV. The V gene lost 2 bases and the J gene lost 1 base, with 7 bases spanning the gap. This CDR3 has 14 amino acids. The CDR3 sequence: CASSLMRGTDTQYF. CDR3 DNA sequence: TGTGCCAGCAGCTTAATGCGGGGCACAGATACGCAGTATTTT.

To note about this clonotype: A read error is possible here, since a much larger clone lies one base away. The CDR3 DNA sequence: TGTGCCAGCAGTGAGGGACTAGGGGGCACAGATACGCAGTATTTT. Its protein product is CASSEGLGGTDTQYF. V usage is TRBV12-3 or TRBV12-4 and J usage is TRBJ2-3, with 8 bases fitting TRBD2. Trimming at V came to 5 bases and at J to 1 base, leaving 5 bases not matched to a gene. The CDR3 is made up of 15 amino acids.

Comment on this clonotype: No conserved phenylalanine or tryptophan ends this CDR3, so it is likely a read error. J is TRBJ2-1 and V is TRBV5-1; 8 bases line up with TRBD1. Germline CDR1 and CDR2: SGHRS and YFSETQ. The CDR3 is 16 residues long. The J segment lost 4 bases and the V segment lost 4 bases, leaving 10 bases of the junction unmatched. CDR3 nucleotides: TGCGCCAGCAGCGGAACAACAGGGGGATCTTACAATGAGCAGTTCTTA. Its translation: CASSGTTGGSYNEQFL.

Many counts were recorded for this clonotype. J is TRBJ2-1 and V is TRBV7-8, with TRBD2 identical over 8 bases. The J segment lost 6 bases and the V segment lost 2 bases, leaving 6 bases of the junction unmatched. This CDR3 is built from 15 residues. Germline CDR1 SGHVS, CDR2 FQNEAQ. CDR3: CASSLMIRGGNEQFF. CDR3 nucleotides: TGTGCCAGCAGCTTAATGATCCGGGGGGGCAATGAGCAGTTCTTC. The variable domain in full, with the rest retrieved from reference TRBV7-8 and TRBJ2-1, is GAGVSQSPRYKVAKRGQDVALRCDPISGHVSLFWYQQALGQGPEFLTYFQNEAQLDKSGLPSDRFFAERPEGSVSTLKIQRTQQEDSAVYLCASSLMIRGGNEQFFGPGTRLTVL.

This clonotype showed up many times. The V gene is TRBV28, the J gene TRBJ1-2; 7 bases match TRBD1. The CDR3 runs 14 residues. V shed 2 bases and J 6 bases; nucleotides not matched to a gene: 6. CDR1 and CDR2 from the germline V gene are MDHEN and SYDVKM. CDR3 DNA: TGTGCCAGCAGTTTAGGGACAGCGATAAATGGCTACACCTTC. Residues: CASSLGTAINGYTF.